This T cell receptor beta chain came from a study of radiation and T cells in renal cell carcinoma. Study summary: Nephrectomy followed 15 Gy stereotactic body radiation by 4 weeks.

Here immunoSEQ multiplex PCR was the method, and the copy in TCRdb shows in-frame clones only, minus some. This table holds around 60,000 clones, around 81% found once. The study, taken as a whole, reports: From baseline, blood top tumor clonotypes peaked at 2 weeks post-radiation.

The CDR3 consists of 15 residues. Trimming pared 8 bases from V and 7 bases from J, leaving 21 bases between. Germline V lookup: CDR1 SGHTA, CDR2 FQGNSA. This sample's time point: blood 2 weeks post-SBRT. This sample's treatment: 15 Gy SBRT to primary tumor, nephrectomy 4 weeks later. On this clone: No antigen is known for it.

The TCR sequence derives from a man in his 60s with renal cell carcinoma. Sequencing used blood, obtained from a patient whose treatment included radiotherapy and nephrectomy. The chain uses TRBV7-2 and TRBJ2-1, with a tentative D call TRBD2 (5 bases). This chain's CDR3 is CASRSMGNTGNEQFF. DNA of the CDR3: TGTGCCAGCCGATCGATGGGGAATACGGGAAATGAGCAGTTCTTC.